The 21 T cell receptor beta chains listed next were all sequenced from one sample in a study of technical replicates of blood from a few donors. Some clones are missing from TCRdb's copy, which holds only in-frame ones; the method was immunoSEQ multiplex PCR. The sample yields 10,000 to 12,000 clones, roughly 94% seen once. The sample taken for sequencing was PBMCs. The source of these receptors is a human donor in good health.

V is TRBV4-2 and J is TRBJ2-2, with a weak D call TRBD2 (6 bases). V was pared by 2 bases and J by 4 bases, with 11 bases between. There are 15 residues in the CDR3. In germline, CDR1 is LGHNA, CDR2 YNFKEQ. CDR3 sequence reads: CASSQPTGGTGELFF. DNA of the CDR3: TGTGCCAGCAGCCAACCTACCGGGGGCACCGGGGAGCTGTTTTTT.

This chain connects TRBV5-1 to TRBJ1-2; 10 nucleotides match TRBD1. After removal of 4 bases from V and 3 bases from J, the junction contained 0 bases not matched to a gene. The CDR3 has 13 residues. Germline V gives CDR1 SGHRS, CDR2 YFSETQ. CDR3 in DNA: TGCGCCAGCAGCGGGACAGGGGACTATGGCTACACCTTC. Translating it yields CASSGTGDYGYTF. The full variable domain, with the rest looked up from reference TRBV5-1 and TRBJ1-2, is KAGVTQTPRYLIKTRGQQVTLSCSPISGHRSVSWYQQTPGQGLQFLFEYFSETQRNKGNFPGRFSGRQFSNSRSEMNVSTLELGDSALYLCASSGTGDYGYTFGSGTRLTVV.

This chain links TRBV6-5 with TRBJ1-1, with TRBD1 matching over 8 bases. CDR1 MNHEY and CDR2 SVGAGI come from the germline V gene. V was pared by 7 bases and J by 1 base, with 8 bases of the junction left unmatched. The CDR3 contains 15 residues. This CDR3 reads CASTKRQGQNTEAFF. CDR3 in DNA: TGTGCCAGCACTAAACGACAGGGGCAGAACACTGAAGCTTTCTTT.

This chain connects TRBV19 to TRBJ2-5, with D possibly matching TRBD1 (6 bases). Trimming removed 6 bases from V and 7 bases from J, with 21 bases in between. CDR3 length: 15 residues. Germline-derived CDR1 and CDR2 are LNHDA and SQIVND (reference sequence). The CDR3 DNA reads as TGTGCCAGTAGCCCCAGACAGGACGGAAGATCGACCCAGTACTTC. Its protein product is CASSPRQDGRSTQYF.

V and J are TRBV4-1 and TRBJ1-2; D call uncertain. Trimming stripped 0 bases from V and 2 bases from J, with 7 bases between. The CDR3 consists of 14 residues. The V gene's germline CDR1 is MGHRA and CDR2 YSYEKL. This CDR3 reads CASSQESGNYGYTF. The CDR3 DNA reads TGCGCCAGCAGCCAAGAGTCAGGAAACTATGGCTACACCTTC.

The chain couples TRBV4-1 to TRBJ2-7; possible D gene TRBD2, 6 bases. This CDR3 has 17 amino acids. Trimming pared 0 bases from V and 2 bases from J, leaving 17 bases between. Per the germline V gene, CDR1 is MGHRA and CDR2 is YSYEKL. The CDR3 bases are TGCGCCAGCAGCCAAGACGGTGCGGCGGGATCGACCTACGAGCAGTACTTC. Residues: CASSQDGAAGSTYEQYF.

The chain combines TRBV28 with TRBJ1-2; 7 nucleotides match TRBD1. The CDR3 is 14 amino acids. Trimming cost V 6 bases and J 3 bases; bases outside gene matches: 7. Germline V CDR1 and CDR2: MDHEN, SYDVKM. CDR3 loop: CASRNSGTDYGYTF. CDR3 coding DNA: TGTGCCAGCAGAAACTCCGGGACAGACTATGGCTACACCTTC.

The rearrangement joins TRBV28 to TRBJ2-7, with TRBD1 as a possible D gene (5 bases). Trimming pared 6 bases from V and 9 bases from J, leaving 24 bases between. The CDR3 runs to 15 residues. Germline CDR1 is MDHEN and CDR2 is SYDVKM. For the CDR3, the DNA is TGTGCCAGCAGAAAGACAGTAAGGATCTCACAAGGGCAGTACTTC. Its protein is CASRKTVRISQGQYF.

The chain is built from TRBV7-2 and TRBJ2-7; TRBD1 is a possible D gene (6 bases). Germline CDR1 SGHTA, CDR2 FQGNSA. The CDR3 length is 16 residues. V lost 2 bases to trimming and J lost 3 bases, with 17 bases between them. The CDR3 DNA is TGTGCCAGCAGCTTAATGGCCCCAGGGGTCAACTACGAGCAGTACTTC. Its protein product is CASSLMAPGVNYEQYF.

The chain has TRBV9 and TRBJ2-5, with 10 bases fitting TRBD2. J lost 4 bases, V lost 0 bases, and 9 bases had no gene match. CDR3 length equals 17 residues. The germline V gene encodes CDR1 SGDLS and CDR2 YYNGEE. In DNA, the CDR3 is TGTGCCAGCAGCGTAGGGGTAGCGGGAGGTGGGGGAGAGACCCAGTACTTC. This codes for CASSVGVAGGGGETQYF.

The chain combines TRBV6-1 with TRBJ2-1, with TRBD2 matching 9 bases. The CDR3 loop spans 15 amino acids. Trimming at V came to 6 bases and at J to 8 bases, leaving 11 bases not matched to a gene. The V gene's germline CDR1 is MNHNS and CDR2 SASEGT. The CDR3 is CASRQEASGIYEQFF. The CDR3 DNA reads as TGTGCCAGCAGACAGGAGGCTAGCGGGATCTATGAGCAGTTCTTC.

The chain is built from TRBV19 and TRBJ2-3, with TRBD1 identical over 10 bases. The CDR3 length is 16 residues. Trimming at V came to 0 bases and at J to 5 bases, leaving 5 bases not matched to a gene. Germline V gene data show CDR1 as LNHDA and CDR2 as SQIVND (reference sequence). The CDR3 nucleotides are TGTGCCAGTAGTATAGACGACAGGGGGCATGTAGATACGCAGTATTTT. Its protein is CASSIDDRGHVDTQYF.

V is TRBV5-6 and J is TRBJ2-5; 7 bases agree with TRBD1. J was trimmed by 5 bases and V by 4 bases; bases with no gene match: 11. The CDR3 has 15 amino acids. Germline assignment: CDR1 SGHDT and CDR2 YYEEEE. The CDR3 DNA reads TGTGCCAGCAGCACTGGACAGGTGGGGTGGGAGACCCAGTACTTC. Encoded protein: CASSTGQVGWETQYF.

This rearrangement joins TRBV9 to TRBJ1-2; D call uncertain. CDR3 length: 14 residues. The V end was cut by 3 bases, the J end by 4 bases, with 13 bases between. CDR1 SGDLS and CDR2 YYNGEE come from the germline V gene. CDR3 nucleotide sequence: TGTGCCAGCAGCGAGCTAGCAGCCCGCTATGGCTACACCTTC. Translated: CASSELAARYGYTF.

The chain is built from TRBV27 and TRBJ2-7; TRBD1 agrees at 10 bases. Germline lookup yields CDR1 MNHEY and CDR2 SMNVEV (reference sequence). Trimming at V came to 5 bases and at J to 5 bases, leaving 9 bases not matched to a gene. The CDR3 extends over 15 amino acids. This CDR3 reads CASSLGQGELDEQYF. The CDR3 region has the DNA TGTGCCAGCAGTCTAGGACAGGGGGAGCTAGACGAGCAGTACTTC.

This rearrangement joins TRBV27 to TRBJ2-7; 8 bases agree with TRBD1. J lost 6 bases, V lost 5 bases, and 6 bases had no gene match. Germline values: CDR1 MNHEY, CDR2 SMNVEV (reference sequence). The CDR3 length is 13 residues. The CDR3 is CASSPGQGREQYF. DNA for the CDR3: TGTGCCAGCAGTCCCGGACAGGGCCGCGAGCAGTACTTC.

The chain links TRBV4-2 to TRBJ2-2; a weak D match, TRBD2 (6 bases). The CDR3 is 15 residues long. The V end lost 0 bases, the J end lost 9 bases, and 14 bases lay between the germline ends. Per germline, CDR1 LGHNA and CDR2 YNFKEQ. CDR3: CASSQDVVAARELFF. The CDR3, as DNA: TGTGCCAGCAGCCAAGATGTGGTAGCGGCCAGGGAGCTGTTTTTT.

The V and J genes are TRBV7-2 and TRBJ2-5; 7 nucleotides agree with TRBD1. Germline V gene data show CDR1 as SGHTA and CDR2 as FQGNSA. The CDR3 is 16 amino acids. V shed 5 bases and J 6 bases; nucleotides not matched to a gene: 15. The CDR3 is CASSVGTATGEKTQYF. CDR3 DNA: TGTGCCAGCAGCGTAGGGACAGCCACAGGGGAGAAGACCCAGTACTTC.

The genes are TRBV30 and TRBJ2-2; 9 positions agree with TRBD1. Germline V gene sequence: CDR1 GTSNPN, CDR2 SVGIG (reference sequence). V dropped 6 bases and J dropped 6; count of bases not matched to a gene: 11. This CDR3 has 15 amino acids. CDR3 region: CACTGQGSVPGELFF. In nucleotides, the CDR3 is TGTGCCTGTACGGGACAGGGTAGTGTCCCCGGGGAGCTGTTTTTT.

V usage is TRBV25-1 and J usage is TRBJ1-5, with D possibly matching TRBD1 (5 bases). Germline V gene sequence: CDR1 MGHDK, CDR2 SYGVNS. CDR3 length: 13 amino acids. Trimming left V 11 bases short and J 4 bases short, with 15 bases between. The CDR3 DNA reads TGTGCCGGGGGGATCTCTCATAATCAGCCCCAGCATTTT. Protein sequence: CAGGISHNQPQHF.

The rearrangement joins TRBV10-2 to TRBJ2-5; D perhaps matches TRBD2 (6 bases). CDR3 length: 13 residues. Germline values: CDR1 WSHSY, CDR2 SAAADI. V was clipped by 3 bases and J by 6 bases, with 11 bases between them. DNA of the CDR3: TGCGCCAGCAGTGATGCCGGGGGAAAGACCCAGTACTTC. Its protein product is CASSDAGGKTQYF.